This entry describes one T cell receptor beta chain. This specimen comes from a study of blood T cell repertoires in COVID-19. About the research overall: Spain, Italy and the United States supplied samples that represented acute and convalescent COVID-19. PBMCs, B-cell-depleted T cells, or T cells were the source of the cDNA or gDNA that made up the material.

This table comes from immunoSEQ multiplex PCR, and its TCRdb copy is limited to in-frame clones, with some not included. This sample has around 70,000 clones; around 87% occur once, and the top ten carry 29%. Germline-derived CDR1 and CDR2 are SGHTA and FQGNSA. V shed 5 bases and J 7 bases; nucleotides not matched to a gene: 13. The CDR3 totals 15 residues. This TCR was recovered from a woman older than 75 with active or convalescent COVID-19. The chain combines TRBV7-2 with TRBJ1-2; TRBD1 aligns across 7 bases. The material sequenced was peripheral blood. The CDR3 here is CASSPQPGTALGYTF. Here the CDR3 DNA reads TGTGCCAGCAGCCCTCAGCCCGGGACAGCTCTTGGCTACACCTTC.